Sequencing of this T cell receptor beta chain was carried out in a study of response to subunit inactivated influenza vaccine. The CDR3 length is 16 residues. Per germline, CDR1 KGHSH and CDR2 LQKENI. Trimming cost V 0 bases and J 5 bases, with 16 bases left between them. TCRdb reprocessed the RT-PCR reads via MiXCR and lists one record per CDR3 protein. This table has about 540,000 distinct CDR3 sequences, under 25% appearing once. The sample also formed part of further work on T cells expressing NK-cell markers. That work contributes: Synthesis of TCR beta cDNA relied on 5'RACE template switching carrying UMIs. Beta-chain profiling covered CD3+CD56+NKG2C+, CD3+CD56+NKG2C- and CD3+CD56-NKG2C+ sorted subsets. In the group of eight sequenced donors, seven were HCMV-seropositive and one was seronegative. These clonotypes, the leaders elsewhere, also led the CD3+CD56-NKG2C+ fraction in several donors. Clones of NKG2C+ T cells that had expanded were of unclear HCMV specificity.

This clonotype originated in a man aged 50-60 years who received an inactivated influenza vaccine. The sequences come from CD4+ T cells sorted from PBMCs, collected about 11 days after vaccination. The chain joins TRBV18 to TRBJ1-2; TRBD1 is a possible D gene (5 bases). This CDR3 reads CASSPPAAGIGYGYTF. The DNA of the CDR3 is TGTGCCAGCTCACCACCGGCGGCAGGGATAGGGTATGGCTACACCTTC. Combining the CDR3 with reference TRBV18 and TRBJ1-2 gives the whole variable domain NAGVMQNPRHLVRRRGQEARLRCSPMKGHSHVYWYRQLPEEGLKFMVYLQKENIIDESGMPKERFSAEFPKEGPSILRIQQVVRGDSAAYFCASSPPAAGIGYGYTFGSGTRLTVV.